This is a list of T cell receptor beta chains from one sample in a study of blood T cell repertoires in COVID-19. Sequencing was performed with immunoSEQ multiplex PCR; in TCRdb, only in-frame clones are kept and a portion is missing. Among 250,000 to 300,000 clones listed, about 90% were seen once. Sequenced material: peripheral blood. The origin of the receptors is a woman aged 40 to 49 with acute or convalescent COVID-19. The CDR3 runs from the conserved cysteine through the conserved F or W. D genes are given only for firm matches. Clone size is stated in some rows and not others, as once, few, many or a class when expanded.

TRBV20-1	TRBJ1-4	TRBD1	NA	CSASLAGGNEKLFF	TGCAGTGCTAGTCTGGCAGGGGGTAATGAAAAACTGTTTTTT
TRBV6-5	TRBJ1-1	NA	once	CASSSGLTMNTEAFF	TGTGCCAGCAGTTCAGGACTGACCATGAACACTGAAGCTTTCTTT
TRBV2	TRBJ1-2	NA	NA	CASSEARAPNYGYTF	TGTGCCAGCAGTGAAGCCAGGGCTCCTAACTATGGCTACACCTTC
TRBV9	TRBJ2-3	NA	few	CASSVEGGAVADTQYF	TGTGCCAGCAGCGTAGAGGGGGGGGCCGTCGCAGATACGCAGTATTTT
TRBV29-1	TRBJ1-1	NA	NA	CSLTGTMNTEAFF	TGCAGCCTTACCGGGACAATGAACACTGAAGCTTTCTTT
TRBV6-5	TRBJ2-5	TRBD1	NA	CASKQGPKTQYF	TGTGCCAGCAAACAGGGGCCAAAGACCCAGTACTTC
TRBV12-3/TRBV12-4	TRBJ2-2	NA	NA	CASSFGVTGELFF	TGTGCCAGCAGTTTCGGGGTAACCGGGGAGCTGTTTTTT
TRBV6-5	TRBJ1-1	NA	NA	CASRHGGDGTEAFF	TGTGCCAGCAGGCACGGGGGGGACGGAACTGAAGCTTTCTTT
TRBV24-1	TRBJ2-2	NA	NA	CATSVGGGVKNTGELFF	TGTGCCACCAGTGTGGGGGGGGGCGTTAAGAACACCGGGGAGCTGTTTTTT
TRBV29-1	TRBJ1-2	NA	few	CSVLSYGYTF	TGCAGCGTTTTGAGCTATGGCTACACCTTC
TRBV4-1	TRBJ1-5	NA	NA	CASSQVAQNQPQHF	TGCGCCAGCAGCCAAGTGGCCCAAAATCAGCCCCAGCATTTT
TRBV2	TRBJ1-1	NA	NA	CASSENRQGMNTEAFF	TGTGCCAGCAGCGAAAACCGACAAGGCATGAACACTGAAGCTTTCTTT
TRBV18	TRBJ2-1	NA	NA	CASSPPSSSYNEQFF	TGTGCCAGCTCACCACCATCCAGCTCCTACAATGAGCAGTTCTTC
TRBV6-6	TRBJ2-1	NA	NA	CASSLADSSYNEQFF	TGTGCCAGCAGTTTGGCCGACAGCTCCTACAATGAGCAGTTCTTC
TRBV5-4	TRBJ1-1	TRBD1	NA	CASSLDRGSRVGEAFF	TGTGCCAGCAGCTTGGACAGGGGATCCCGAGTCGGTGAAGCTTTCTTT
TRBV7-9	TRBJ2-5	TRBD1	NA	CASSFTLNEGAAETQYF	TGTGCCAGCAGTTTCACGCTGAATGAGGGGGCCGCAGAGACCCAGTACTTC
TRBV6-5	TRBJ2-3	NA	NA	CASLGGATDTQYF	TGTGCCAGCCTAGGGGGGGCCACAGATACGCAGTATTTT
TRBV2	TRBJ1-1	NA	NA	CASSETSRRVFEAFF	TGTGCCAGCAGTGAAACCTCCCGCAGGGTTTTTGAAGCTTTCTTT
TRBV6-1	TRBJ1-1	TRBD1	NA	CASSDGQGPEAFF	TGTGCCAGCAGTGATGGACAGGGACCTGAAGCTTTCTTT
TRBV19	TRBJ2-5	NA	NA	CASNKGDEETQYF	TGTGCCAGTAACAAGGGGGACGAAGAGACCCAGTACTTC
TRBV4-1	TRBJ2-2	TRBD2	once	CASSQDFSGLAVGGELFF	TGCGCCAGCAGCCAAGATTTTTCTGGACTAGCGGTGGGAGGGGAGCTGTTTTTT
TRBV27	TRBJ1-2	NA	NA	CASSFGSTVYGYTF	TGTGCCAGCAGTTTCGGTAGCACCGTCTATGGCTACACCTTC
TRBV7-2	TRBJ1-6	TRBD1	NA	CASSLQTGGNSPLHF	TGTGCCAGCAGCTTGCAGACAGGGGGGAATTCACCCCTCCACTTT
TRBV11-2	TRBJ2-2	TRBD1	NA	CASSLLTGRRGGELFF	TGTGCCAGCAGCCTACTGACAGGGAGAAGAGGCGGGGAGCTGTTTTTT
TRBV12-3/TRBV12-4	TRBJ1-2	NA	NA	CASSAGIYGYTF	TGTGCCAGCAGTGCCGGGATATATGGCTACACCTTC
TRBV6-6	TRBJ1-1	TRBD1	NA	CASSRQGNTEAFF	TGTGCCAGCAGCCGACAGGGGAACACTGAAGCTTTCTTT
TRBV7-9	TRBJ1-5	NA	NA	CASSSHYLQGREPQHF	TGTGCCAGCAGCTCCCACTATTTACAGGGCCGGGAGCCCCAGCATTTT
TRBV6-5	TRBJ2-2	NA	NA	CASSYGQGNTGELFF	TGTGCCAGCAGTTACGGCCAGGGTAACACCGGGGAGCTGTTTTTT
TRBV24-1	TRBJ2-1	TRBD2	NA	CATSDSSGGLFYNEQFF	TGTGCCACCAGTGATTCTAGCGGGGGGTTATTCTACAATGAGCAGTTCTTC
TRBV9	TRBJ2-3	NA	NA	CASSVVASATDTQYF	TGTGCCAGCAGCGTAGTGGCTAGCGCTACAGATACGCAGTATTTT
TRBV5-1	TRBJ2-2	NA	NA	CASSLDGNTGELFF	TGCGCCAGCAGCCTAGACGGGAACACCGGGGAGCTGTTTTTT
TRBV3-1/TRBV3-2	TRBJ2-1	NA	NA	CASSQGSGVYNEQFF	TGTGCCAGCAGCCAAGGGTCCGGGGTCTACAATGAGCAGTTCTTC
TRBV11-2	TRBJ1-1	TRBD1	NA	CASSLADRGGTEAFF	TGTGCCAGCAGCTTAGCGGACAGGGGAGGTACTGAAGCTTTCTTT
TRBV19	TRBJ1-1	TRBD1	NA	CASSPWQGDTEAFF	TGTGCCAGTAGCCCCTGGCAGGGGGACACTGAAGCTTTCTTT
TRBV6-6	TRBJ2-4	TRBD1	NA	CASSLRTGELSLAKNIQYF	TGTGCCAGCAGTCTCCGGACAGGGGAATTGTCCCTAGCCAAAAACATTCAGTACTTC
TRBV5-1	TRBJ2-5	TRBD2	NA	CASSLWGGSQETQYF	TGCGCCAGCAGCTTGTGGGGGGGTTCACAAGAGACCCAGTACTTC
TRBV19	TRBJ1-1	TRBD1	few	CASSITGQGVWTEAFF	TGTGCCAGTAGTATCACTGGACAGGGGGTATGGACTGAAGCTTTCTTT
TRBV24-1	TRBJ2-3	NA	NA	CATSETTGFSTDTQYF	TGTGCCACCAGTGAAACTACAGGGTTCAGCACAGATACGCAGTATTTT
TRBV9	TRBJ2-1	NA	NA	CASSIYSSFNEQFF	TGTGCCAGCAGCATTTACAGTTCCTTCAATGAGCAGTTCTTC
TRBV28	TRBJ1-1	TRBD1	NA	CASSRDRLNTEAFF	TGTGCCAGCAGTCGGGACAGGTTGAACACTGAAGCTTTCTTT
TRBV5-1	TRBJ1-1	NA	NA	CASSWTRDTEAFF	TGCGCCAGCAGCTGGACCAGGGACACTGAAGCTTTCTTT
TRBV30	TRBJ2-1	NA	NA	CAWSVGEREDEQFF	TGTGCCTGGAGTGTAGGGGAGAGGGAGGATGAGCAGTTCTTC
TRBV7-8	TRBJ1-3	NA	NA	CASSSRVSAGNTIYF	TGTGCCAGCAGCTCCAGGGTTTCGGCTGGAAACACCATATATTTT
TRBV10-3	TRBJ2-5	TRBD1	NA	CAISKQGAGETQYF	TGTGCCATCAGTAAACAGGGGGCTGGAGAGACCCAGTACTTC
TRBV5-4	TRBJ1-1	TRBD1	NA	CASSLAQGAPNTEAFF	TGTGCCAGCAGCTTGGCCCAGGGGGCGCCCAACACTGAAGCTTTCTTT
TRBV12-3/TRBV12-4	TRBJ1-1	NA	once	CASSSSWAEAFF	TGTGCCAGCAGCTCTAGCTGGGCTGAAGCTTTCTTT
TRBV4-1	TRBJ1-1	TRBD1	NA	CASSRGQGESMNTEAFF	TGCGCCAGCAGCCGGGGACAGGGGGAAAGTATGAACACTGAAGCTTTCTTT
TRBV29-1	TRBJ1-3	NA	NA	CSVLGGGTFSGNTIYF	TGCAGCGTACTCGGGGGGGGCACCTTCTCTGGAAACACCATATATTTT
TRBV5-1	TRBJ2-3	NA	NA	CASSNGGGAGDTQYF	TGCGCCAGCAGCAACGGAGGGGGGGCAGGAGATACGCAGTATTTT
TRBV24-1	TRBJ2-1	NA	NA	CAITLRHTPSLYNEQFF	TGTGCCATAACCCTTCGACATACACCTAGCCTCTACAATGAGCAGTTCTTC
TRBV20-1	TRBJ1-1	NA	NA	CSASNSEAFF	TGCAGTGCTTCCAACAGTGAAGCTTTCTTT
TRBV2	TRBJ1-3	NA	NA	CASSEQGAAGNTIYF	TGTGCCAGCAGTGAACAAGGGGCAGCTGGAAACACCATATATTTT
TRBV18	TRBJ2-3	TRBD2	NA	CASSPRSSGGPTDTQYF	TGTGCCAGCTCACCCCGGAGCAGCGGGGGGCCCACAGATACGCAGTATTTT
TRBV30	TRBJ2-1	NA	NA	CAWSGSEISYNEQFF	TGTGCCTGGAGTGGAAGCGAGATCTCCTACAATGAGCAGTTCTTC
TRBV6-5	TRBJ1-2	NA	NA	CASSYDRRDGYTF	TGTGCCAGCAGTTATGACCGGAGGGATGGCTACACCTTC
TRBV10-3	TRBJ1-6	NA	once	CAISDQNSPLHF	TGTGCCATCAGTGACCAAAATTCACCCCTCCACTTT
TRBV25-1	TRBJ1-4	NA	NA	CASSDQGGGREKLFF	TGTGCCAGCAGTGATCAAGGGGGGGGGAGAGAAAAACTGTTTTTT
TRBV10-3	TRBJ2-3	NA	NA	CAISEGDPVTDTQYF	TGTGCCATCTCTGAGGGGGACCCAGTCACAGATACGCAGTATTTT